This TCR beta chain was retrieved from a study of shared clonotypes between healthy human individuals. The assay ran at deep level. Libraries were prepared by immunoSEQ multiplex PCR; TCRdb keeps only in-frame clonotypes and omits some of them. There are hundreds of thousands of clones in the sample; around three quarters occur only once, and 1.5% to 2% lies in the top ten. The CDR3 runs to 14 residues. CDR1 and CDR2 (germline): SNHLY, FYNNEI. V was clipped by 6 bases and J by 0 bases, with 12 bases between them. Worth noting for this clone: The antigen is undetermined.

Regarding the study as a whole: Sequencing of the sorted subsets was shown by rarefaction to be incomplete despite large depth.

This clonotype was sampled from a woman aged 25 to 39 in good health. V is TRBV2 and J is TRBJ2-7; weak D call: TRBD2 (6 bases). Sequencing was performed on memory CD4+ T cells sorted from blood. The subset denotes: CD45RA-negative fraction. The chain's CDR3 is CASRASASSYEQYF. The CDR3 DNA follows: TGTGCCAGCAGGGCTAGCGCGAGCTCCTACGAGCAGTACTTC.